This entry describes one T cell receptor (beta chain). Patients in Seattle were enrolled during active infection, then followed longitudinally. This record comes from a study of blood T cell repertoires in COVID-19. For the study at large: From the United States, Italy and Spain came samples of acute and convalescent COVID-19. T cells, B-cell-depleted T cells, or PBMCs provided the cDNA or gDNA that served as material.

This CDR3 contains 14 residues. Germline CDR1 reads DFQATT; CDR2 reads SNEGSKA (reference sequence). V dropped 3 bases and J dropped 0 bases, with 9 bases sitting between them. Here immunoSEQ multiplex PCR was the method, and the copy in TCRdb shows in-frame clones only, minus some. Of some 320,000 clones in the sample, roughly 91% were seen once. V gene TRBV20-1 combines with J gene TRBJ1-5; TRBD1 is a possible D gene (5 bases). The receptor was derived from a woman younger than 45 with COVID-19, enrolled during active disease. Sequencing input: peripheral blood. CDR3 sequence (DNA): TGCAGTGCTAGTGAGACAGCTAGCAATCAGCCCCAGCATTTT. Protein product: CSASETASNQPQHF.